This is a list of T cell receptor beta chains from one sample in a study of blood T cell repertoires in COVID-19. TCRdb keeps only in-frame clones here, not all; method: immunoSEQ multiplex PCR. The sample carries hundreds of thousands of clones, 80% to 90% recorded once. Sequenced material: PBMCs or T cells enriched from blood (not recorded which). The receptors were gathered from a woman between 18 and 30 years old who had recovered from COVID-19. CDR3s include the opening cysteine and the closing phenylalanine or tryptophan. Fields, in order: J gene, clone size, D gene, V gene, CDR3 protein, CDR3 DNA. D genes are given only for firm matches. Expanded clones are given a class, and other clones once, few, many or no size at all.

TRBJ1-1	.	TRBD1	TRBV19	CASLDREDTEAFF	TGTGCCAGTCTAGACAGGGAGGACACTGAAGCTTTCTTT
TRBJ1-1	.	.	TRBV7-6	CASSAQVSSTEAFF	TGTGCCAGCAGCGCACAGGTTTCAAGCACTGAAGCTTTCTTT
TRBJ1-1	.	.	TRBV14	CASSPLRPTTEAFF	TGTGCCAGCAGCCCGTTGCGACCGACAACTGAAGCTTTCTTT
TRBJ1-1	.	.	TRBV6-5	CASSYSRGALKAFF	TGTGCCAGCAGTTACTCTCGGGGGGCGTTAAAAGCTTTCTTT
TRBJ1-6	.	.	TRBV3-1/TRBV3-2	CASSQGRGGGSPLHF	TGTGCCAGCAGCCAAGGGAGGGGTGGTGGCTCACCCCTCCACTTT
TRBJ1-1	.	TRBD1	TRBV19	CASRRDRGNTEAFF	TGTGCCAGTAGGCGTGACAGGGGTAACACTGAAGCTTTCTTT
TRBJ1-3	.	.	TRBV19	CASSRPGTGNTIYF	TGTGCCAGTAGTAGGCCCGGGACTGGAAACACCATATATTTT
TRBJ2-3	.	.	TRBV28	CASSYLTPALGPDTQYF	TGTGCCAGCAGTTACCTGACCCCCGCCCTAGGTCCAGATACGCAGTATTTT
TRBJ1-2	.	TRBD1	TRBV28	CASSQGAYYGYTF	TGTGCCAGCTCCCAGGGGGCGTACTATGGCTACACCTTC
TRBJ1-2	.	.	TRBV9	CASSVDPLQSPYGYTF	TGTGCCAGCAGCGTAGACCCCCTCCAGTCTCCCTATGGCTACACCTTC
TRBJ1-3	.	.	TRBV5-6	CASSSNLGNTIYF	TGTGCCAGCAGCTCGAACCTCGGGAACACCATATATTTT
TRBJ2-5	.	TRBD1	TRBV5-1	CASSFAGTGVFETQYF	TGCGCCAGCAGCTTTGCCGGGACAGGGGTTTTCGAGACCCAGTACTTC
TRBJ2-5	.	TRBD2	TRBV30	CAWSPDWARGGTQYF	TGTGCCTGGAGTCCGGACTGGGCTCGGGGGGGGACCCAGTACTTC
TRBJ2-7	.	.	TRBV12-3/TRBV12-4	CASSLPPSDEQYF	TGTGCCAGCAGTTTACCACCTAGCGACGAGCAGTACTTC
TRBJ2-3	.	.	TRBV5-1	CASSLGASTDTQYF	TGCGCCAGCAGCTTAGGAGCTAGCACAGATACGCAGTATTTT
TRBJ1-2	.	.	TRBV3-1/TRBV3-2	CASSHVPEGGYTF	TGTGCCAGCAGCCACGTCCCTGAGGGAGGCTACACCTTC
TRBJ2-7	.	.	TRBV10-3	CAINARGYEQYF	TGTGCCATCAACGCGCGGGGCTACGAGCAGTACTTC
TRBJ1-2	.	.	TRBV6-5	CASSRTAYGYTF	TGTGCCAGCAGTAGGACAGCCTATGGCTACACCTTC
TRBJ1-2	.	TRBD1	TRBV19	CASSFGQGAGGYTF	TGTGCCAGTAGTTTTGGACAGGGGGCTGGGGGCTACACCTTC
TRBJ2-7	.	TRBD1	TRBV5-1	CASSTGQGGSYEQYF	TGCGCCAGCAGCACCGGACAGGGGGGCTCCTACGAGCAGTACTTC
TRBJ2-2	once	.	TRBV7-3	CASSLSPTGGELFF	TGTGCCAGCAGCTTAAGCCCCACCGGGGGGGAGCTGTTTTTT
TRBJ2-6	.	.	TRBV10-3	CAISGQTSSGANVLTF	TGTGCCATCAGCGGACAGACCAGCTCTGGGGCCAACGTCCTGACTTTC
TRBJ1-1	.	.	TRBV21-1	CASTFRRGNTEAFF	TGTGCCAGCACCTTTCGCAGGGGGAACACTGAAGCTTTCTTT
TRBJ2-3	.	.	TRBV5-1	CASSLRGGHTQYF	TGCGCCAGCAGCCTCCGTGGAGGCCATACGCAGTATTTT
TRBJ1-3	.	.	TRBV19	CASSIGSRGNTIYF	TGTGCCAGTAGTATCGGTAGTCGAGGAAACACCATATATTTT
TRBJ1-1	once	.	TRBV4-2	CASSQEARGEPEAFF	TGTGCCAGCAGCCAAGAAGCCAGGGGCGAGCCCGAAGCTTTCTTT
TRBJ2-5	.	.	TRBV2	CASQALPQETQYF	TGTGCCAGCCAGGCCCTGCCACAAGAGACCCAGTACTTC
TRBJ2-7	once	TRBD1	TRBV11-1	CASSSRDRGLEEQYF	TGTGCCAGCAGCTCCCGGGACAGGGGATTGGAAGAGCAGTACTTC
TRBJ2-1	.	.	TRBV24-1	CATSAWANEQFF	TGTGCCACCAGTGCTTGGGCCAATGAGCAGTTCTTC
TRBJ2-3	.	.	TRBV27	CASSLGLNLDTQYF	TGTGCCAGCAGTTTAGGGCTAAATTTGGATACGCAGTATTTT
TRBJ2-7	few	.	TRBV29-1	CSVEWSYEQYF	TGCAGCGTTGAATGGAGCTACGAGCAGTACTTC
TRBJ1-5	.	TRBD1	TRBV19	CATRDSRNNQPQHF	TGTGCCACCCGGGACAGTAGAAACAATCAGCCCCAGCATTTT
TRBJ2-7	.	TRBD1	TRBV11-2	CASSPIRGKGEQYF	TGTGCCAGCAGCCCAATCAGGGGGAAAGGCGAGCAGTACTTC
TRBJ1-2	.	.	TRBV7-9	CASSSTTGGATPYTF	TGTGCCAGCAGCTCAACAACCGGGGGGGCGACTCCCTACACCTTC
TRBJ1-2	.	TRBD1	TRBV6-5	CASSYLGQGYGYTF	TGTGCCAGCAGTTACCTGGGACAGGGCTATGGCTACACCTTC
TRBJ2-3	.	TRBD2	TRBV4-2	CASSQGPSGVRTDTQYF	TGTGCCAGCAGCCAAGGGCCTAGCGGGGTCCGCACAGATACGCAGTATTTT
TRBJ1-5	.	.	TRBV19	CASSGAARYQPQHF	TGTGCCAGTAGTGGGGCAGCTAGATATCAGCCCCAGCATTTT
TRBJ1-2	.	TRBD1	TRBV7-9	CASSFLPGGDGYTF	TGTGCCAGCAGCTTTTTGCCAGGGGGCGATGGCTACACCTTC
TRBJ1-1	.	TRBD1	TRBV5-1	CASSFEQGRSTEAFF	TGCGCCAGCAGCTTCGAACAGGGGAGGAGCACTGAAGCTTTCTTT
TRBJ1-2	.	.	TRBV11-2	CASSLDYRDGYTF	TGTGCCAGCAGCTTAGATTATCGAGATGGCTACACCTTC
TRBJ1-1	.	TRBD1	TRBV2	CASSETGGTEAFF	TGTGCCAGCAGTGAGACAGGGGGTACTGAAGCTTTCTTT
TRBJ2-7	few	.	TRBV24-1	CATSDSRLAPYEQYF	TGTGCCACCAGTGATTCCCGACTTGCCCCCTACGAGCAGTACTTC
TRBJ2-5	.	.	TRBV3-1/TRBV3-2	CASSPVSQETQYF	TGTGCCAGCAGCCCAGTCTCCCAAGAGACCCAGTACTTC
TRBJ2-5	.	.	TRBV11-2	CASSLETAQETQYF	TGTGCCAGCAGCTTAGAGACAGCTCAAGAGACCCAGTACTTC
TRBJ2-7	.	TRBD1	TRBV4-1	CASSQDNGQGSFDEQYF	TGCGCCAGCAGCCAAGATAACGGACAGGGGTCTTTCGACGAGCAGTACTTC
TRBJ2-3	.	TRBD1	TRBV25-1	CASSEYGDRVDTQYF	TGTGCCAGCAGTGAATATGGCGACAGGGTGGATACGCAGTATTTT
TRBJ2-1	.	TRBD2	TRBV6-6	CASRPSGGNYNEQFF	TGTGCCAGCAGACCAAGCGGGGGTAACTACAATGAGCAGTTCTTC
TRBJ1-2	.	TRBD1	TRBV9	CASSVRDSVGYTF	TGTGCCAGCAGCGTAAGGGACAGCGTTGGCTACACCTTC
TRBJ1-5	.	.	TRBV6-5	CASSRGHGNQPQHF	TGTGCCAGCAGCCGAGGACACGGCAATCAGCCCCAGCATTTT
TRBJ1-1	.	TRBD1	TRBV19	CASGKQGNGGRIEAFF	TGTGCCAGTGGGAAACAGGGGAACGGCGGAAGAATTGAAGCTTTCTTT